This paragraph reports one TCR beta chain. This entry is derived from a study of blood T cells in healthy people across ages. Trimming removed 1 base at V and 4 bases at J, with 11 bases between. The germline V gene has CDR1 SGHTA and CDR2 FQGNSA. The CDR3 is made up of 16 amino acids. For the second PCR, which ran for roughly 6 to 12 cycles, a sample-barcoded 5' primer and a J-beta primer mix were used. TCRdb itself ran the 5' RACE reads through MiXCR, one entry per CDR3 protein. The data contain approximately 670,000 distinct CDR3 sequences, 35% to 50% of them singletons. The TCR comes from an older man in good health. The chain recombines TRBV7-2 with TRBJ2-6; D may be TRBD1 (6 bases). Material for sequencing was blood. The CDR3 DNA follows: TGTGCCAGCAGCTTAGTCGCAGGGGTAGGGGCCAACGTCCTGACTTTC. Translating it yields CASSLVAGVGANVLTF.